The 20 T cell receptor beta chains reported below all come from one sample, sequenced in a study of graft-versus-host responses after intestinal transplantation. These TCRs' antigens remain unknown. Measured with immunoSEQ multiplex PCR; TCRdb has only the in-frame clones, and not every one. This table holds 65,000 to 90,000 clones, around 92% found once. The sample consisted of unstimulated CD8+ T cells sorted from spleen or lymph node cells, taken before transplant. The receptors derive from a human donor who was the organ donor for an intestinal transplant.

The genes are TRBV7-9 and TRBJ2-5, with TRBD1 matching 9 bases. J lost 4 bases, V lost 5 bases, and 11 bases had no gene match. The CDR3 extends over 16 amino acids. The germline V gene has CDR1 SEHNR and CDR2 FQNEAQ (reference sequence). CDR3 region: CASSDRDRERGETQYF. The CDR3 region has the DNA TGTGCCAGCAGCGACCGGGACAGGGAAAGGGGAGAGACCCAGTACTTC.

The chain uses TRBV5-1 and TRBJ2-1, with 7 bases matching TRBD1. J lost 1 base, V lost 4 bases, and 5 bases had no gene match. CDR3 length equals 15 residues. Germline CDR1 SGHRS, CDR2 YFSETQ. The CDR3 reads CASSRGGMSYNEQFF. DNA for the CDR3: TGCGCCAGCAGCAGAGGGGGCATGTCCTACAATGAGCAGTTCTTC.

The chain combines TRBV9 with TRBJ1-1, with 7 bases that match TRBD1. Germline values: CDR1 SGDLS, CDR2 YYNGEE. Unmatched junction bases numbered 5, after V lost 0 bases and J lost 0 bases. This CDR3 is 16 amino acids long. The CDR3 nucleotides are TGTGCCAGCAGCGTAGCATGGACAGGCATGAACACTGAAGCTTTCTTT. As protein: CASSVAWTGMNTEAFF.

The chain joins TRBV4-3 to TRBJ2-7; TRBD1 aligns across 10 bases. This CDR3 is 14 amino acids long. Germline loops: CDR1 LGHNA, CDR2 YSLEER. V shed 4 bases and J 3 bases; nucleotides not matched to a gene: 3. Here the CDR3 reads CASSPGQGFYEQYF. The CDR3, as DNA: TGCGCCAGCAGCCCGGGACAGGGGTTCTACGAGCAGTACTTC.

A word on this clone: Other DNA sequences within the sample encode an identical CDR3. The rearrangement uses TRBV6-6 and TRBJ1-2, with TRBD1 matching 7 bases. Trimming at V came to 8 bases and at J to 3 bases, leaving 12 bases not matched to a gene. CDR3 length equals 15 residues. The germline CDR1 and CDR2 sequences are MNHNY and SVGAGI (reference sequence). The CDR3 spells CASEGNRGFDYGYTF. The CDR3 DNA is TGTGCCAGCGAGGGGAACAGGGGTTTTGACTATGGCTACACCTTC.

The chain couples TRBV29-1 to TRBJ2-3, with D possibly TRBD2 on 5 matching bases. This CDR3 is 14 amino acids long. Germline CDR1 is SQVTM and CDR2 is ANQGSEA. V gave up 3 bases and J gave up 4 bases, with 14 bases separating them. This CDR3 is CSVEGGRVPDTQYF. DNA of the CDR3: TGCAGCGTTGAGGGCGGGCGGGTGCCAGATACGCAGTATTTT.

The chain carries TRBV7-9 and TRBJ2-1; a possible D gene is TRBD2 (5 bases). Germline V lookup: CDR1 SEHNR, CDR2 FQNEAQ (reference sequence). Trimming took 5 bases from V and 5 from J, leaving 16 bases between them. The length of the CDR3 is 15 residues. DNA for the CDR3: TGTGCCAGCAGCAACCGGACTTCCCTCCACAATGAGCAGTTCTTC. Translated: CASSNRTSLHNEQFF.

The rearrangement joins TRBV30 to TRBJ2-5; D possibly corresponds to TRBD2 (7 bases). Germline CDR1 and CDR2: GTSNPN and SVGIG (reference sequence). V lost 5 bases and J lost 3, with 22 bases in between. The CDR3 is 16 residues long. The CDR3 is CAWAKGRGAGEETQYF. As DNA, the CDR3 is TGTGCCTGGGCCAAAGGTCGGGGGGCTGGGGAAGAGACCCAGTACTTC. Together with reference TRBV30 and TRBJ2-5, the CDR3 gives the full variable domain: SQTIHQWPATLVQPVGSPLSLECTVEGTSNPNLYWYRQAAGRGLQLLFYSVGIGQISSEVPQNLSASRPQDRQFILSSKKLLLSDSGFYLCAWAKGRGAGEETQYFGPGTRLLVL.

The genes are TRBV6-1 and TRBJ1-2; 7 bases agree with TRBD1. The CDR3 totals 15 residues. The ends lost 8 bases at V and 6 bases at J; junction bases unmatched: 15. Germline V gene data show CDR1 as MNHNS and CDR2 as SASEGT. The chain's CDR3 is CASLQTMTGPHGYTF. CDR3 DNA sequence: TGTGCCAGCCTTCAAACAATGACAGGGCCGCATGGCTACACCTTC.

This clone has a handful of counts. This chain uses TRBV19 with TRBJ1-1, with unresolved D. The germline V and J ends were trimmed by 6 bases and 5 bases, with 16 bases remaining between them. The CDR3 is 14 amino acids. The germline CDR1 and CDR2 sequences are LNHDA and SQIVND (reference sequence). The CDR3 sequence: CASRTPPGWTEAFF. The DNA of the CDR3 is TGTGCCAGTAGAACACCACCGGGGTGGACTGAAGCTTTCTTT.

The gene calls are TRBV19 and TRBJ2-2; the D gene is possibly TRBD2 (6 bases). The CDR3 runs to 11 residues. V was pared by 7 bases and J by 7 bases, with 7 bases between. Germline V CDR1 and CDR2: LNHDA, SQIVND (reference sequence). CDR3 nucleotide sequence: TGTGCCAGTACCGGGGGCGGGGAGCTGTTTTTT. Its translation: CASTGGGELFF.

The rearrangement uses TRBV28 and TRBJ2-2, with TRBD2 as a possible D gene (6 bases). The germline gives CDR1 MDHEN, CDR2 SYDVKM. This CDR3 comprises 14 residues. The germline V and J ends were trimmed by 5 bases and 5 bases, with 12 bases remaining between them. The CDR3 region is CASSPGLGTGELFF. As DNA, the CDR3 is TGTGCCAGCAGTCCGGGACTGGGGACCGGGGAGCTGTTTTTT.

As to this clone: One end of the junction is discordant with germline, which a read error may explain. V gene TRBV18 combines with J gene TRBJ1-1; unclear D gene. Germline values: CDR1 KGHSH, CDR2 LQKENI. CDR3 length: 12 residues. CDR3 nucleotide sequence: TGTGCCAGCTCACCACCGAGGTTAAGCCCAAACTTT. This translates into CASSPPRLSPNF.

The chain couples TRBV27 to TRBJ1-5; 10 bases are a match to TRBD1. Per the germline V gene, CDR1 is MNHEY and CDR2 is SMNVEV (reference sequence). The V and J ends lost 5 bases and 4 bases, in that order; junction bases with no gene match: 14. CDR3 length: 18 residues. The CDR3 here is CASSRGTGDALPNQPQHF. In nucleotides, the CDR3 is TGTGCCAGCAGTCGCGGGACAGGGGACGCCTTACCGAATCAGCCCCAGCATTTT.

The genes are TRBV19 and TRBJ1-1, with TRBD1 as a possible D gene (5 bases). CDR3 size: 14 residues. V lost 6 bases and J 0 bases, leaving 11 bases between the germline ends. Germline V gene sequence: CDR1 LNHDA, CDR2 SQIVND (reference sequence). CDR3 DNA: TGTGCCAGTAGCCTCCAGGGAATGAACACTGAAGCTTTCTTT. Its translation: CASSLQGMNTEAFF. Complete variable domain (other parts from reference TRBV19 and TRBJ1-1): DGGITQSPKYLFRKEGQNVTLSCEQNLNHDAMYWYRQDPGQGLRLIYYSQIVNDFQKGDIAEGYSVSREKKESFPLTVTSAQKNPTAFYLCASSLQGMNTEAFFGQGTRLTVV.

The rearrangement links TRBV7-2 to TRBJ1-5, with 7 positions matching TRBD1. The CDR3 spans 14 residues. Germline values: CDR1 SGHTA, CDR2 FQGNSA. V gave up 2 bases and J gave up 7 bases; unmatched junction bases: 5. In DNA, the CDR3 is TGTGCCAGCAGCTTATTCTCAGGGGGACAGCCCCAGCATTTT. This encodes CASSLFSGGQPQHF.

The J gene is TRBJ2-7, the V gene TRBV28; no firm D call. The length of the CDR3 is 14 residues. V was cut by 2 bases and J by 3 bases, with 11 bases left in between. Germline-derived CDR1 and CDR2 are MDHEN and SYDVKM. This CDR3 is CASSLIVRYYEQYF. The DNA for the CDR3 is TGTGCCAGCAGTTTAATCGTCAGGTACTACGAGCAGTACTTC.

V usage is TRBV27 and J usage is TRBJ2-1, with 9 bases identical to TRBD2. There are 17 residues in the CDR3. Germline loops: CDR1 MNHEY, CDR2 SMNVEV (reference sequence). After removal of 0 bases from V and 3 bases from J, the junction contained 6 bases not matched to a gene. The CDR3 region is CASSLSRGLAIYNEQFF. The CDR3 DNA follows: TGTGCCAGCAGTTTATCGCGGGGACTAGCAATCTACAATGAGCAGTTCTTC.

The chain uses TRBV9 and TRBJ2-1; 8 bases line up with TRBD2. The CDR3 length is 16 residues. Per germline, CDR1 SGDLS and CDR2 YYNGEE. J lost 3 bases, V lost 4 bases, and 9 bases had no gene match. CDR3 sequence: CASSPSAGGGYNEQFF. CDR3 in DNA: TGTGCCAGCAGCCCGTCGGCCGGGGGGGGCTACAATGAGCAGTTCTTC.

This chain links TRBV23-1 with TRBJ2-7; D perhaps matches TRBD2 (5 bases). TRBV23-1 is treated as an ORF (open reading frame) with a function not yet certain. The V end lost 0 bases, the J end lost 0 bases, and 12 bases lay between the germline ends. The CDR3 totals 16 residues. The CDR3 sequence is CASSQSVGSRSYEQYF. For the CDR3, the DNA is TGCGCCAGCAGTCAATCTGTAGGGAGCCGCTCCTACGAGCAGTACTTC.